This TCR beta chain was found in a study of blood T cell repertoires in COVID-19. Study background: There were acute and convalescent COVID-19 samples, and they came from the United States, Italy and Spain. From T cells, B-cell-depleted T cells, or PBMCs came the material, which was cDNA or gDNA.

Germline V gives CDR1 MNHEY, CDR2 SMNVEV (reference sequence). The V end lost 6 bases, the J end lost 1 base, and 21 bases lay between the germline ends. The CDR3 is 18 residues long. Methods used by the authors: Reference gene primer amplification gave estimated nucleated cell counts. Profiling relied on immunoSEQ multiplex PCR, and the TCRdb table lists in-frame clones only, not all of them. D and trimming were read from the DNA, whereas the V and J calls and clone size are those reported in that table. The data show more than 85,000 clones, approximately 82% seen once. This rearrangement joins TRBV27 to TRBJ2-2; tentative D call: TRBD2 (5 bases). The receptor's source is a woman older than 75 with active or convalescent COVID-19. The material sequenced was peripheral blood. The CDR3 DNA reads as TGTGCCAGCAGAAAGGACTTTAGCGCAAACGAGAACACCGGGGAGCTGTTTTTT. Its translation is CASRKDFSANENTGELFF.